This T cell receptor (beta chain) appears in the sequencing data of a study of shared clonotypes between healthy human individuals. About the study: The donor pool was made up of two women and three men aged 18 to 49. Overall study findings and caveats: Relative to their counterparts shared across all four donors, non-shared clonotypes exhibited diminished generation probabilities.

Measured with immunoSEQ multiplex PCR; TCRdb has only the in-frame clones, and not every one. The data show around 650,000 clones, approximately 96% seen once. CD45RO-negative CD8 cells positively selected for CCR7 made up the naive population, which excluded terminally differentiated effector memory CD45RA+ cells. For this clone: Its specificity is unknown.

Germline CDR1 and CDR2: MGHRA and YSYEKL. V dropped 3 bases and J dropped 4; count of bases not matched to a gene: 2. The CDR3 sequence is 14 residues long. Sequencing was performed on naive CD8+ T cells sorted from blood. This clonotype was sampled from a woman aged 30 to 39 in good health. The chain employs TRBV4-1 and TRBJ1-1; 10 bases are shared with TRBD1. CDR3 region: CASSQTGGPTEAFF. The CDR3 nucleotides read TGCGCCAGCAGCCAGACAGGGGGCCCCACTGAAGCTTTCTTT.